The rows below give T cell receptor beta chains drawn from one sample of a study of beta chain features in type 1 diabetes. The repertoire was sequenced with immunoSEQ multiplex PCR; TCRdb's copy has only in-frame clones and lacks some. The data contain 900,000 or so clones, about a sixth of them singletons. Sequenced input: naive CD4+ T cells from blood. Source of these receptors: a woman under 30 in good health. Each CDR3 is given with its conserved first and last residue. The order of the fields is CDR3 length, V gene, D gene, J gene, clone size, CDR3 protein, CDR3 DNA. The D gene is left open where the match is weak. Clone size is given for some rows only: seen once, a few or many times, or a class if the clone is expanded.

len: 17; v_gene: TRBV7-9; d_gene: TRBD1; j_gene: TRBJ2-7; abundance: -; CDR3aa: CASRRIDRGRFSYEQYF; CDR3nt: TGTGCCAGCAGAAGGATTGACAGGGGAAGGTTCTCCTACGAGCAGTACTTC
len: 15; v_gene: TRBV28; d_gene: TRBD1; j_gene: TRBJ1-5; abundance: -; CDR3aa: CASSLGQGAYQPQHF; CDR3nt: TGTGCCAGCAGCCTGGGACAGGGGGCTTATCAGCCCCAGCATTTT
len: 15; v_gene: TRBV9; d_gene: TRBD2; j_gene: TRBJ2-1; abundance: -; CDR3aa: CASSLQGLAGGEQFF; CDR3nt: TGTGCCAGCAGCTTGCAGGGACTAGCGGGAGGGGAACAGTTCTTC
len: 13; v_gene: TRBV11-1; d_gene: -; j_gene: TRBJ2-1; abundance: -; CDR3aa: CASRWDAYNEQFF; CDR3nt: TGTGCCAGCAGGTGGGACGCCTACAATGAGCAGTTCTTC
len: 11; v_gene: TRBV20-1; d_gene: -; j_gene: TRBJ2-7; abundance: -; CDR3aa: CSAPKRYEQYF; CDR3nt: TGCAGTGCCCCTAAGCGCTACGAGCAGTACTTC
len: 15; v_gene: TRBV2; d_gene: TRBD2; j_gene: TRBJ2-7; abundance: few; CDR3aa: CASRVDGRAVYEQYF; CDR3nt: TGTGCCAGCAGGGTAGACGGGAGGGCTGTATACGAGCAGTACTTC
len: 13; v_gene: TRBV29-1; d_gene: -; j_gene: TRBJ2-7; abundance: few; CDR3aa: CSVRGLYTYEQYF; CDR3nt: TGCAGCGTCAGGGGACTTTACACCTACGAGCAGTACTTC
len: 12; v_gene: TRBV29-1; d_gene: -; j_gene: TRBJ2-1; abundance: few; CDR3aa: CSANLLSNEQFF; CDR3nt: TGCAGCGCCAACCTACTATCCAATGAGCAGTTCTTC
len: 14; v_gene: TRBV28; d_gene: -; j_gene: TRBJ2-7; abundance: -; CDR3aa: CASSGRGRSYEQYF; CDR3nt: TGTGCCAGCAGTGGCCGGGGACGATCCTACGAGCAGTACTTC
len: 16; v_gene: TRBV7-2; d_gene: -; j_gene: TRBJ2-1; abundance: -; CDR3aa: CASSLALGAHGNEQFF; CDR3nt: TGTGCCAGCAGCTTAGCGTTGGGAGCTCATGGAAATGAGCAGTTCTTC
len: 14; v_gene: TRBV5-4; d_gene: -; j_gene: TRBJ2-5; abundance: few; CDR3aa: CASSLEDNAKTQYF; CDR3nt: TGTGCCAGCAGCTTGGAGGACAACGCTAAGACCCAGTACTTC
len: 14; v_gene: TRBV18; d_gene: -; j_gene: TRBJ2-1; abundance: few; CDR3aa: CASSPSASYNEQFF; CDR3nt: TGTGCCAGCTCACCATCAGCGTCCTACAATGAGCAGTTCTTC
len: 13; v_gene: TRBV19; d_gene: -; j_gene: TRBJ2-7; abundance: -; CDR3aa: CASSMTSSYEQYF; CDR3nt: TGTGCCAGTAGTATGACGAGCTCCTACGAGCAGTACTTC
len: 13; v_gene: TRBV6-1; d_gene: TRBD1; j_gene: TRBJ2-2; abundance: -; CDR3aa: CAKQGASTGELFF; CDR3nt: TGTGCCAAACAGGGGGCGAGTACCGGGGAGCTGTTTTTT
len: 17; v_gene: TRBV2; d_gene: TRBD1; j_gene: TRBJ2-6; abundance: few; CDR3aa: CASSATGTISGANVLTF; CDR3nt: TGTGCCAGCAGTGCGACAGGGACAATATCTGGGGCCAACGTCCTGACTTTC
len: 16; v_gene: TRBV9; d_gene: -; j_gene: TRBJ2-3; abundance: -; CDR3aa: CASSGLGLGLTDTQYF; CDR3nt: TGTGCCAGCAGCGGCCTAGGTCTCGGTCTCACAGATACGCAGTATTTT
len: 14; v_gene: TRBV19; d_gene: TRBD1; j_gene: TRBJ2-2; abundance: -; CDR3aa: CASTQTGGTGELFF; CDR3nt: TGTGCCAGTACCCAGACAGGGGGCACCGGGGAGCTGTTTTTT
len: 13; v_gene: TRBV9; d_gene: TRBD1; j_gene: TRBJ1-1; abundance: -; CDR3aa: CASSFGQDTEAFF; CDR3nt: TGTGCCAGCAGCTTCGGACAGGACACTGAAGCTTTCTTT
len: 14; v_gene: TRBV7-2; d_gene: TRBD2; j_gene: TRBJ2-1; abundance: few; CDR3aa: CASSWGGGYNEQFF; CDR3nt: TGTGCCAGCAGCTGGGGGGGAGGATACAATGAGCAGTTCTTC
len: 16; v_gene: TRBV7-8; d_gene: -; j_gene: TRBJ2-3; abundance: -; CDR3aa: CASSSVGGGPPDTQYF; CDR3nt: TGTGCCAGCAGCTCCGTAGGGGGAGGGCCTCCAGATACGCAGTATTTT
len: 16; v_gene: TRBV7-2; d_gene: -; j_gene: TRBJ1-5; abundance: -; CDR3aa: CASSLGVGFGRTAQHF; CDR3nt: TGTGCCAGCAGCTTAGGTGTAGGGTTCGGTCGTACAGCCCAGCATTTT
len: 15; v_gene: TRBV19; d_gene: -; j_gene: TRBJ1-2; abundance: few; CDR3aa: CASSTRDGANYGYTF; CDR3nt: TGTGCCAGTAGTACCCGGGACGGGGCTAACTATGGCTACACCTTC
len: 14; v_gene: TRBV28; d_gene: -; j_gene: TRBJ1-2; abundance: few; CDR3aa: CASSYPRDLLGYTF; CDR3nt: TGTGCCAGCAGTTACCCCCGGGACCTGCTAGGCTACACCTTC
len: 12; v_gene: TRBV7-9; d_gene: TRBD1; j_gene: TRBJ2-1; abundance: -; CDR3aa: CASSLDRLKQFF; CDR3nt: TGTGCCAGCAGCTTGGACAGGTTGAAGCAGTTCTTC
len: 14; v_gene: TRBV5-1; d_gene: TRBD2; j_gene: TRBJ2-7; abundance: -; CDR3aa: CASRLAGSSYEQYF; CDR3nt: TGCGCCAGTAGACTAGCGGGCAGTTCCTACGAGCAGTACTTC
len: 15; v_gene: TRBV28; d_gene: TRBD1; j_gene: TRBJ2-6; abundance: -; CDR3aa: CASSRTGAGANVLTF; CDR3nt: TGTGCCAGCAGCCGGACAGGGGCTGGGGCCAACGTCCTGACTTTC
len: 15; v_gene: TRBV4-2; d_gene: -; j_gene: TRBJ2-2; abundance: few; CDR3aa: CASSQVGLGTGELFF; CDR3nt: TGTGCCAGCAGCCAAGTAGGGCTTGGCACCGGGGAGCTGTTTTTT
len: 14; v_gene: TRBV11-2; d_gene: TRBD2; j_gene: TRBJ2-7; abundance: few; CDR3aa: CASSPSGSHYEQYF; CDR3nt: TGTGCCAGCAGCCCAAGCGGGAGCCACTACGAGCAGTACTTC
len: 16; v_gene: TRBV18; d_gene: -; j_gene: TRBJ1-5; abundance: -; CDR3aa: CASSPRAGASNQPQHF; CDR3nt: TGTGCCAGCTCACCACGAGCGGGGGCCAGCAATCAGCCCCAGCATTTT
len: 15; v_gene: TRBV5-1; d_gene: -; j_gene: TRBJ2-3; abundance: -; CDR3aa: CASSLAGGYTDTQYF; CDR3nt: TGCGCCAGCAGCTTGGCGGGTGGATACACAGATACGCAGTATTTT
len: 15; v_gene: TRBV6-5; d_gene: -; j_gene: TRBJ1-3; abundance: few; CDR3aa: CASRTGRLEGNTIYF; CDR3nt: TGTGCCAGCAGAACAGGGAGATTGGAAGGAAACACCATATATTTT
len: 15; v_gene: TRBV10-3; d_gene: TRBD1; j_gene: TRBJ1-1; abundance: -; CDR3aa: CAIRGDRGRNTEAFF; CDR3nt: TGTGCCATCAGAGGGGACAGGGGCAGGAACACTGAAGCTTTCTTT
len: 18; v_gene: TRBV15; d_gene: -; j_gene: TRBJ2-5; abundance: -; CDR3aa: CATSRDRRVGRGQETQYF; CDR3nt: TGTGCCACCAGCAGAGATAGGAGGGTGGGGAGGGGGCAAGAGACCCAGTACTTC
len: 13; v_gene: TRBV5-6; d_gene: -; j_gene: TRBJ1-5; abundance: few; CDR3aa: CASSLSSNQPQHF; CDR3nt: TGTGCCAGCAGCTTGAGTAGCAATCAGCCCCAGCATTTT
len: 16; v_gene: TRBV7-2; d_gene: -; j_gene: TRBJ2-1; abundance: -; CDR3aa: CASSSSAGYSYNEQFF; CDR3nt: TGTGCCAGCAGCTCCTCCGCGGGATACTCCTACAATGAGCAGTTCTTC
len: 16; v_gene: TRBV5-1; d_gene: -; j_gene: TRBJ2-1; abundance: -; CDR3aa: CASSSYQRSSYNEQFF; CDR3nt: TGCGCCAGCAGCTCGTATCAACGGAGCTCCTACAATGAGCAGTTCTTC
len: 15; v_gene: TRBV2; d_gene: TRBD2; j_gene: TRBJ2-7; abundance: few; CDR3aa: CASSHRRGGRGEQYF; CDR3nt: TGTGCCAGCAGTCACCGCCGGGGGGGCCGAGGCGAGCAGTACTTC
len: 16; v_gene: TRBV7-8; d_gene: -; j_gene: TRBJ2-7; abundance: few; CDR3aa: CASSPGGGGPYYEQYF; CDR3nt: TGTGCCAGCAGCCCAGGGGGCGGGGGGCCTTACTACGAGCAGTACTTC
len: 10; v_gene: TRBV5-6; d_gene: -; j_gene: TRBJ1-4; abundance: -; CDR3aa: CASSLASVFF; CDR3nt: TGTGCCAGCAGCTTGGCATCGGTGTTTTTT
len: 14; v_gene: TRBV6-6; d_gene: -; j_gene: TRBJ1-3; abundance: -; CDR3aa: CASSSGLSGNTIYF; CDR3nt: TGTGCCAGCAGTTCAGGATTATCTGGAAACACCATATATTTT
len: 14; v_gene: TRBV28; d_gene: -; j_gene: TRBJ1-3; abundance: few; CDR3aa: CASSSRLSGNTIYF; CDR3nt: TGTGCCAGCAGTTCCCGGCTCTCTGGAAACACCATATATTTT
len: 16; v_gene: TRBV5-4; d_gene: TRBD2; j_gene: TRBJ2-7; abundance: -; CDR3aa: CASQKGLAGPDYEQYF; CDR3nt: TGTGCCAGCCAGAAGGGACTAGCGGGACCAGACTACGAGCAGTACTTC
len: 15; v_gene: TRBV4-3; d_gene: -; j_gene: TRBJ2-5; abundance: -; CDR3aa: CASSQVGGLQETQYF; CDR3nt: TGCGCCAGCAGCCAAGTCGGGGGCCTACAAGAGACCCAGTACTTC
len: 11; v_gene: TRBV20-1; d_gene: -; j_gene: TRBJ2-1; abundance: -; CDR3aa: CSAPDWNEQFF; CDR3nt: TGCAGTGCTCCCGATTGGAATGAGCAGTTCTTC
len: 13; v_gene: TRBV6-6; d_gene: -; j_gene: TRBJ1-2; abundance: -; CDR3aa: CASRPVSTGGYTF; CDR3nt: TGTGCCAGCAGACCCGTTTCAACAGGTGGCTACACCTTC
len: 16; v_gene: TRBV10-3; d_gene: TRBD2; j_gene: TRBJ2-1; abundance: few; CDR3aa: CAISDQAGLSYNEQFF; CDR3nt: TGTGCCATCAGTGACCAAGCGGGGCTCTCCTACAATGAGCAGTTCTTC
len: 14; v_gene: TRBV10-3; d_gene: TRBD2; j_gene: TRBJ2-1; abundance: few; CDR3aa: CAAGTSGRDNEQFF; CDR3nt: TGTGCCGCCGGGACTAGCGGGAGGGACAATGAGCAGTTCTTC
len: 15; v_gene: TRBV11-1; d_gene: TRBD2; j_gene: TRBJ2-1; abundance: -; CDR3aa: CASSTRELANNEQFF; CDR3nt: TGTGCCAGCAGCACGCGGGAGCTAGCTAACAATGAGCAGTTCTTC
len: 15; v_gene: TRBV7-3; d_gene: TRBD2; j_gene: TRBJ2-1; abundance: -; CDR3aa: CASSVGTSVYNEQFF; CDR3nt: TGTGCCAGCAGCGTAGGGACTAGCGTATACAATGAGCAGTTCTTC
len: 12; v_gene: TRBV10-3; d_gene: -; j_gene: TRBJ2-1; abundance: few; CDR3aa: CAISESGDEQFF; CDR3nt: TGTGCCATCAGTGAGTCGGGGGATGAGCAGTTCTTC
len: 13; v_gene: TRBV28; d_gene: -; j_gene: TRBJ2-3; abundance: few; CDR3aa: CASSLSFTDTQYF; CDR3nt: TGTGCCAGCAGTTTATCGTTCACAGATACGCAGTATTTT
len: 14; v_gene: TRBV18; d_gene: TRBD1; j_gene: TRBJ2-7; abundance: -; CDR3aa: CASSPSQGAGEQYF; CDR3nt: TGTGCCAGCTCACCATCCCAGGGGGCGGGCGAGCAGTACTTC
len: 13; v_gene: TRBV7-2; d_gene: -; j_gene: TRBJ1-1; abundance: few; CDR3aa: CASSLELVWGAFF; CDR3nt: TGTGCCAGCAGCTTAGAGTTGGTGTGGGGAGCTTTCTTT
len: 16; v_gene: TRBV7-9; d_gene: -; j_gene: TRBJ1-3; abundance: few; CDR3aa: CASSSRGAPPGNTIYF; CDR3nt: TGTGCCAGCAGCTCCCGTGGGGCCCCACCTGGAAACACCATATATTTT
len: 14; v_gene: TRBV7-3; d_gene: -; j_gene: TRBJ2-3; abundance: few; CDR3aa: CASSLYARPDTQYF; CDR3nt: TGTGCCAGCAGCTTATACGCCAGGCCAGATACGCAGTATTTT
len: 15; v_gene: TRBV2; d_gene: TRBD2; j_gene: TRBJ2-5; abundance: few; CDR3aa: CASRSSAGRRETQYF; CDR3nt: TGTGCCAGCAGATCCTCAGCGGGGAGACGGGAGACCCAGTACTTC
len: 11; v_gene: TRBV20-1; d_gene: -; j_gene: TRBJ2-1; abundance: -; CDR3aa: CSVHDGNEQFF; CDR3nt: TGCAGTGTCCACGATGGGAATGAGCAGTTCTTC